The 12 T cell receptor beta chains below all came from one sample that was sequenced in a study of blood T cell repertoires in COVID-19. Generated by immunoSEQ multiplex PCR, the TCRdb table keeps only in-frame clones and is missing some. The table records about 180,000 clones, about nine tenths of them present only once. The sample comprised peripheral blood. These receptor sequences come from a woman aged 25 to 45 with acute or convalescent COVID-19.

The V call is TRBV5-1, the J call TRBJ2-5, with 8 bases aligning to TRBD2. V dropped 4 bases and J dropped 5; count of bases not matched to a gene: 10. CDR1 and CDR2 from the germline V gene are SGHRS and YFSETQ. CDR3 length: 15 amino acids. The CDR3 reads CASSVLAGRAETQYF. In nucleotides, the CDR3 is TGCGCCAGCAGCGTTTTAGCGGGAAGAGCGGAGACCCAGTACTTC.

This rearrangement joins TRBV7-9 to TRBJ2-7; D is perhaps TRBD2 (7 bases). This CDR3 spans 16 amino acids. V was pared by 5 bases and J by 0 bases, with 17 bases between. Looked up from germline, CDR1 is SEHNR and CDR2 is FQNEAQ (reference sequence). The CDR3 sequence is CASSLGRGGYSYEQYF. CDR3 nucleotide sequence: TGTGCCAGCAGCCTTGGCAGGGGAGGGTACTCCTACGAGCAGTACTTC.

This chain connects TRBV5-1 to TRBJ1-4; D is possibly TRBD1 (5 bases). The germline V gene encodes CDR1 SGHRS and CDR2 YFSETQ. The CDR3 runs 15 residues. V lost 6 bases, J lost 7 bases, and 19 bases lay in between. CDR3: CASKFSGRETEKLFF. CDR3 nucleotides: TGCGCCAGCAAATTTTCGGGACGGGAGACTGAAAAACTGTTTTTT.

The chain has TRBV6-6 and TRBJ1-2; perhaps TRBD1 as D (5 bases). The CDR3 totals 13 residues. From germline, CDR1 is MNHNY and CDR2 SVGAGI (reference sequence). V was clipped by 6 bases and J by 4 bases, with 12 bases between them. For the CDR3, the DNA is TGTGCCAGCAGCCAGGGTCACTTCTATGGCTACACCTTC. Translated: CASSQGHFYGYTF.

The rearrangement links TRBV28 to TRBJ2-7, with TRBD2 identical over 7 bases. J gave up 4 bases and V 3 bases, and 6 bases lay outside the gene matches. This CDR3 region has 14 residues. Germline loops: CDR1 MDHEN, CDR2 SYDVKM. The CDR3 region is CASSFFLGGYEQYF. DNA of the CDR3: TGTGCCAGCAGTTTTTTTCTGGGGGGGTACGAGCAGTACTTC.

This chain connects TRBV7-9 to TRBJ1-1; 7 bases match TRBD1. CDR1 and CDR2 (germline): SEHNR, FQNEAQ (reference sequence). The length of the CDR3 is 13 residues. V shed 4 bases, J shed 6 bases, and the junction held 5 bases outside the gene matches. The CDR3 nucleotides are TGTGCCAGCAGCTCCGGGACAGTAGCTGAAGCTTTCTTT. Its translation is CASSSGTVAEAFF.

The DNA of the CDR3 is TGTGCCAGCAGCTTCGGGGACAGGGAAATCCAGCCCCAGCATTTT. Translation gives CASSFGDREIQPQHF. The chain couples TRBV7-2 to TRBJ1-5, with 9 bases identical to TRBD1. This CDR3 region has 15 residues. Unmatched junction bases numbered 7, after V lost 3 bases and J lost 7 bases. Germline assignment: CDR1 SGHTA and CDR2 FQGNSA.

The V and J genes are TRBV5-1 and TRBJ2-1, with TRBD1 matching over 7 bases. Germline lookup yields CDR1 SGHRS and CDR2 YFSETQ. There are 16 residues in the CDR3. V was clipped by 4 bases and J by 2 bases; unmatched bases: 9. CDR3 DNA sequence: TGCGCCAGCAGCCAGACCCCCCAGGGGGCCTACAATGAGCAGTTCTTC. It translates to CASSQTPQGAYNEQFF.

The chain couples TRBV5-5 to TRBJ2-1; the D gene is possibly TRBD1 (6 bases). V was cut by 4 bases and J by 6 bases, with 17 bases left in between. The CDR3 covers 15 residues. CDR1 and CDR2 (germline): SGHKS, YYEKEE (reference sequence). This CDR3 reads CASSPFGAGVNEQFF. The CDR3 DNA reads as TGTGCCAGCAGCCCATTCGGGGCAGGGGTCAATGAGCAGTTCTTC.

The gene calls are TRBV19 and TRBJ2-2; D not certain. V shed 5 bases and J shed 0 bases, with 7 bases lying between them. The CDR3 sequence is 14 residues long. The germline V gene has CDR1 LNHDA and CDR2 SQIVND (reference sequence). DNA of the CDR3: TGTGCCAGTAGTGGGCAAGCGAACACCGGGGAGCTGTTTTTT. Translated, it gives CASSGQANTGELFF.

The genes are TRBV9 and TRBJ1-5, with D perhaps matching TRBD1 (6 bases). The CDR3 extends over 15 amino acids. V gave up 0 bases and J gave up 4 bases, with 11 bases separating them. Germline CDR1 SGDLS, CDR2 YYNGEE. CDR3 nucleotides: TGTGCCAGCAGCGTAGACGGACAGAGAAATCAGCCCCAGCATTTT. It encodes CASSVDGQRNQPQHF.

This sequence joins TRBV2 and TRBJ2-7, with 7 positions matching TRBD1. The germline V gene encodes CDR1 SNHLY and CDR2 FYNNEI. After removal of 8 bases from V and 4 bases from J, the junction contained 14 bases not matched to a gene. The CDR3 length is 15 residues. The CDR3 region is CASAENRGPQYEQYF. The CDR3 bases are TGTGCCAGCGCCGAAAACAGGGGACCTCAGTACGAGCAGTACTTC.